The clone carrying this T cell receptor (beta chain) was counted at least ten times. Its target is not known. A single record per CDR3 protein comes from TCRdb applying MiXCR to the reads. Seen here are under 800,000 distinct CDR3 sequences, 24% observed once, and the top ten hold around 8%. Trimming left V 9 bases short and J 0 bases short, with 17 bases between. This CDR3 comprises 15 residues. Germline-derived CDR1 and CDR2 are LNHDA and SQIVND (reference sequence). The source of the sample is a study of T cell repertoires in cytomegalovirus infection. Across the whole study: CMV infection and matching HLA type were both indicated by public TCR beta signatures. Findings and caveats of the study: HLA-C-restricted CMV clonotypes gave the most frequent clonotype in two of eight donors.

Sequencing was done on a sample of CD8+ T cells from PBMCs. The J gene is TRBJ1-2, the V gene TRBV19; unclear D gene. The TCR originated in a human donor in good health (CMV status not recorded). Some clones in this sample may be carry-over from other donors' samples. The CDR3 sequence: CASQNPRTANYGYTF. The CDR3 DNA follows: TGTGCCAGCCAAAATCCAAGGACGGCTAACTATGGCTACACCTTC.